The T cell receptor (beta chain) described here comes from a study of CD8 T cells in ankylosing spondylitis. General study points: In reactive arthritis synovial fluid and blood, some motif variants had been reported before. CD8+ by phenotype, disease-linked clones were relatively rare in peripheral blood. Within matched ankylosing spondylitis synovial fluid, disease-linked clones were reportedly significantly enriched. Ankylosing spondylitis blood appeared to carry a characteristic TCR beta motif of roughly eight highly homologous variants.

This clonotype was seen a handful of times. As yet, its antigen is unknown. By quantitative 5'-RACE with molecular barcodes, the TCR beta libraries were made. TCRdb redid the calling of the 5' RACE reads with MiXCR, one entry per CDR3 protein. The sample consists of 200,000 to 250,000 distinct CDR3 sequences, around 17% of them appearing once. Trimming took off 1 base at V and 12 bases at J, with 9 bases between the two ends. The CDR3 extends over 11 amino acids. Germline CDR1 and CDR2: LGHNA and YNFKEQ. The sequenced sample was blood, either unsorted or a sorted T cell fraction (not recorded which). This sequence joins TRBV4-2 and TRBJ1-2; D is ambiguous. This sequence originates from a male donor with ankylosing spondylitis. The CDR3: CASSQGLGNTF. Here the CDR3 DNA reads TGTGCCAGCAGCCAAGGGCTGGGTAACACCTTC.